Here is one T cell receptor beta chain with its context. The antigen remains unidentified. This sample was included in a study of shared clonotypes between healthy human individuals. This CDR3 has 13 residues. V lost 6 bases to trimming and J lost 4 bases; unmatched junction nucleotides: 1. Germline CDR1 is LNHDA and CDR2 is SQIVND (reference sequence). Overall study results and limits: Sequencing depth was expected to affect clonotype sharing among donors.

Several immunoSEQ plates received, in even portions, the genomic DNA of each subset. Authors' data handling: Owing to the provision of junction-only sequences devoid of quality scores by immunoSEQ, filtering differed. This table comes from immunoSEQ multiplex PCR, and its TCRdb copy is limited to in-frame clones, with some not included. V, J and clone size were drawn from that table, and D and trimming were deduced from the DNA. The sample has hundreds of thousands of clones, 79% seen once; the top ten hold less than 15%. The rearrangement joins TRBV19 to TRBJ2-5; 11 nucleotides align to TRBD1. Sample: PBMCs. The clonotype was recovered from a woman between 35 and 50 years old in good health. Some clones in this sample may be carry-over from other donors' samples. DNA of the CDR3: TGTGCCAGTAGGGACAGGGGGCGAGAGACCCAGTACTTC. Its protein product is CASRDRGRETQYF. Using reference TRBV19 and TRBJ2-5 for the parts outside the CDR3, the full variable domain is DGGITQSPKYLFRKEGQNVTLSCEQNLNHDAMYWYRQDPGQGLRLIYYSQIVNDFQKGDIAEGYSVSREKKESFPLTVTSAQKNPTAFYLCASRDRGRETQYFGPGTRLLVL.